This passage covers 4 T cell receptor beta chains from one sample sequenced in a study of technical replicates of blood from a few donors. Sequencing was performed with immunoSEQ multiplex PCR; in TCRdb, only in-frame clones are kept and a portion is missing. The sample comprises over 85,000 clones, less than 95% of which are singletons, and roughly 0.35% rests with the top ten. Sequencing was carried out using T cells isolated from PBMCs. The receptors were gathered from a human donor in good health.

The CDR3 DNA reads TGTGCCAGCAGCTTAAATCAAGGACTACATGACAATGAGCAGTTCTTC. This encodes CASSLNQGLHDNEQFF. J is TRBJ2-1 and V is TRBV7-8, with D possibly matching TRBD2 (6 bases). CDR1 and CDR2 from the germline V gene are SGHVS and FQNEAQ. With 2 bases removed from V and 5 bases from J, the gap between germline ends came to 16 bases. The CDR3 has 16 residues.

The chain has TRBV4-2 and TRBJ2-6; D possibly corresponds to TRBD2 (5 bases). Germline lookup yields CDR1 LGHNA and CDR2 YNFKEQ. The V end was cut by 3 bases, the J end by 0 bases, with 12 bases between. This CDR3 contains 17 residues. The CDR3 sequence is CASSHVRRSSGANVLTF. The CDR3 DNA reads as TGTGCCAGCAGCCATGTCAGGAGGAGCTCTGGGGCCAACGTCCTGACTTTC.

This clone occurred a few times. J is TRBJ1-1 and V is TRBV6-6; 7 nucleotides align to TRBD1. The CDR3 consists of 14 residues. Germline loops: CDR1 MNHNY, CDR2 SVGAGI (reference sequence). V gave up 2 bases and J gave up 4 bases; unmatched junction bases: 4. CDR3 amino acids: CASSYPQGSTEAFF. For the CDR3, the DNA is TGTGCCAGCAGTTACCCACAGGGGAGCACTGAAGCTTTCTTT.

This clone is a singleton in its sample. One junction end disagrees with the germline gene, perhaps due to a read error. The chain has TRBV7-7 and TRBJ2-1; TRBD2 might be the D (5 bases). The CDR3 runs 13 residues. Germline V gene lookup returns CDR1 SSHAT and CDR2 FNYEAQ (reference sequence). The CDR3 loop is CASSPDWNNEQFF. CDR3 nucleotides: TGTGCTAGCAGCCCGGACTGGAACAATGAGCAGTTCTTC.